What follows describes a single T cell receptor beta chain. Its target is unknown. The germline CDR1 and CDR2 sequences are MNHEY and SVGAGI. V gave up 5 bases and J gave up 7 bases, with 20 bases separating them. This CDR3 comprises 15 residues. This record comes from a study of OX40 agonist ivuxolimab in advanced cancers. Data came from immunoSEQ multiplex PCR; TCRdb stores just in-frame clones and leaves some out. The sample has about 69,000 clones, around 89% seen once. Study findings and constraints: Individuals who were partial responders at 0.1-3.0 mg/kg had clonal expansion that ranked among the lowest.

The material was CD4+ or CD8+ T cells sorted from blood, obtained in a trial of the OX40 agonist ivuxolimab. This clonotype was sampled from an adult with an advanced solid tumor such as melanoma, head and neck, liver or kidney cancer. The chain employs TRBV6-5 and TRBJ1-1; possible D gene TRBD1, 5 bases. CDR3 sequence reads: CASSPQLEVGGEAFF. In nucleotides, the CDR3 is TGTGCCAGCAGTCCGCAATTGGAGGTTGGGGGTGAAGCTTTCTTT.